This T cell receptor beta chain was sequenced during a study of T cells in localized non-small cell lung cancer. Notes on the study in general: Uninvolved adjacent lung had the highest recorded T cell clonality, with tumor below it. Appearing in adjacent lung were a median roughly 59 of the top 100 tumor clones.

Profiling relied on immunoSEQ multiplex PCR, and the TCRdb table lists in-frame clones only, not all of them. The sample yields some 31,000 clones, about nine tenths seen once. Note on this clone: Its specificity is unknown.

The V gene's germline CDR1 is MNHNY and CDR2 SVGAGI (reference sequence). The trim removed 8 bases at V and 0 bases at J, leaving 1 base unmatched. This CDR3 region has 13 residues. The TCR originated in a woman aged 40 to 75 with stage I lung adenocarcinoma. The starting material was peripheral blood, obtained before any cancer treatment. The V call is TRBV6-6, the J call TRBJ2-1; 7 nucleotides match TRBD2. The CDR3 region has the DNA TGTGCCAGCGGGGGGGACTCCTACAATGAGCAGTTCTTC. This gives the protein CASGGDSYNEQFF.